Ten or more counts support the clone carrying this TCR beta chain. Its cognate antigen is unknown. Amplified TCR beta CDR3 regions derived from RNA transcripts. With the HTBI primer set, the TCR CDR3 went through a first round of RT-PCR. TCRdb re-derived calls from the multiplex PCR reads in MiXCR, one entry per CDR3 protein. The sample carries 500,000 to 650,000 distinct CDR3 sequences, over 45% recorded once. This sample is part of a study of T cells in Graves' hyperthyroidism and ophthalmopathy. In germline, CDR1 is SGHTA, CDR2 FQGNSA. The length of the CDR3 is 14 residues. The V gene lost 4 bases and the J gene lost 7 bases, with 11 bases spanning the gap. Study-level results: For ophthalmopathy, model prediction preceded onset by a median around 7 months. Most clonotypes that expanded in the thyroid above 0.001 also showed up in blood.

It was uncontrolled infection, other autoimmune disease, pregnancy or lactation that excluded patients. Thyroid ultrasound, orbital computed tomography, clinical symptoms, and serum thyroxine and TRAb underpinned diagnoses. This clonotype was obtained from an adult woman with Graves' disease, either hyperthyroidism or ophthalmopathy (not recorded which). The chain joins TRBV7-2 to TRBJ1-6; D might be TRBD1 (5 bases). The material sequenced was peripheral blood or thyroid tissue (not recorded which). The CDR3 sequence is CASSSGQVNSPLHF. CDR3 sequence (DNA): TGTGCCAGCAGCTCGGGGCAGGTGAATTCACCCCTCCACTTT. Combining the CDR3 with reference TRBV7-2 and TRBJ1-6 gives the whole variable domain GAGVSQSPSNKVTEKGKDVELRCDPISGHTALYWYRQSLGQGLEFLIYFQGNSAPDKSGLPSDRFSAERTGGSVSTLTIQRTQQEDSAVYLCASSSGQVNSPLHFGNGTRLTVT.